The next 7 T cell receptor beta chains were all read from a single sample in a study of T cells after yellow fever vaccination. MiXCR, applied by TCRdb to the 5' RACE reads, yields one record per CDR3 protein. The sample lists more than 300,000 distinct CDR3 sequences; around a tenth were seen once. The input for sequencing was CD4+ T cells sorted from PBMCs, taken 45 days after the yellow fever booster vaccination. The receptors come from a man aged 18 to 30 who received the YFV17D yellow fever vaccine.

This clonotype appeared a few times. This chain links TRBV30 with TRBJ1-4; TRBD1 agrees at 7 bases. With V trimmed by 4 bases and J by 5 bases, 4 bases remained unmatched. Germline V gene sequence: CDR1 GTSNPN, CDR2 SVGIG (reference sequence). This CDR3 is 13 amino acids long. The CDR3 DNA reads TGTGCCTGGAAGAGACAGGGAAATGAAAAACTGTTTTTT. Protein: CAWKRQGNEKLFF.

The rearrangement links TRBV12-3 or TRBV12-4 to TRBJ1-2, with D tentatively TRBD1 (5 bases). The ends were cut back, 6 bases at V and 6 bases at J, with 26 bases in the middle. The CDR3 runs to 17 residues. CDR3 sequence (DNA): TGTGCCAGCAGGGGCCTGGGGACTCCTGTTGGGGTACATGGCTACACCTTC. Residues: CASRGLGTPVGVHGYTF.

This clonotype was counted many times. The CDR3 region has the DNA TGTGCCAGCAGCATGCCGGCGGGACTAGCGACCAATGAGCAGTTCTTC. This gives the protein CASSMPAGLATNEQFF. The chain uses TRBV7-2 and TRBJ2-1, with 10 bases matching TRBD2. Germline lookup yields CDR1 SGHTA and CDR2 FQGNSA. The length of the CDR3 is 16 residues. With 5 bases clipped from V and 6 bases from J, the junction kept 10 bases outside the gene matches.

The V and J genes are TRBV6-6 and TRBJ2-5; D is possibly TRBD2 (5 bases). This CDR3 comprises 14 residues. Trimming pared 4 bases from V and 3 bases from J, leaving 12 bases between. CDR1 MNHNY and CDR2 SVGAGI come from the germline V gene (reference sequence). CDR3 sequence: CASSSEGGEETQYF. For the CDR3, the DNA is TGTGCCAGCAGTTCCGAGGGTGGTGAAGAGACCCAGTACTTC.

The rearrangement uses TRBV5-1 and TRBJ1-6, with unresolved D. V shed 2 bases and J shed 9 bases, with 15 bases lying between them. The CDR3 runs to 15 residues. Germline CDR1 SGHRS, CDR2 YFSETQ. This chain's CDR3 is CASSFAGKGVSPLHF. The CDR3 DNA sequence: TGCGCCAGCAGCTTTGCGGGGAAAGGTGTTTCACCCCTCCACTTT.

The table lists this clonotype with a few counts. The gene calls are TRBV4-3 and TRBJ1-2; D is uncertain. Germline assignment: CDR1 LGHNA and CDR2 YSLEER. With 1 base removed from V and 0 bases from J, the gap between germline ends came to 9 bases. CDR3 length equals 15 residues. The CDR3, as DNA: TGCGCCAGCAGCCAAGTATTCCGGGCTAACTATGGCTACACCTTC. Its translation is CASSQVFRANYGYTF.

This clonotype was seen a handful of times. The genes are TRBV2 and TRBJ2-7; D is unclear. V was trimmed by 2 bases and J by 3 bases, leaving 11 bases between them. The CDR3 is made up of 14 amino acids. Germline V CDR1 and CDR2: SNHLY, FYNNEI. The CDR3 here is CASSETRQIYEQYV. DNA for the CDR3: TGTGCCAGCAGTGAAACGCGGCAGATCTACGAGCAGTACGTC.